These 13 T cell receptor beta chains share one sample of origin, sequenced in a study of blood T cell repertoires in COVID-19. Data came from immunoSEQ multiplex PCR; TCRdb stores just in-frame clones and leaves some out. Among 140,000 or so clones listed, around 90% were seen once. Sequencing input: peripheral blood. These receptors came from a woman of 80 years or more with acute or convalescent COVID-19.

CDR3 nucleotide sequence: TGTGCCAGCAGCCCCGTCGGATTGGCAGGGCGAGCTTTCTTT. This gives the protein CASSPVGLAGRAFF. This chain uses TRBV28 with TRBJ1-1; weak D call: TRBD1 (5 bases). CDR3 length: 14 residues. CDR1 is MDHEN, CDR2 SYDVKM, per germline. The V end was cut by 6 bases, the J end by 10 bases, with 21 bases between.

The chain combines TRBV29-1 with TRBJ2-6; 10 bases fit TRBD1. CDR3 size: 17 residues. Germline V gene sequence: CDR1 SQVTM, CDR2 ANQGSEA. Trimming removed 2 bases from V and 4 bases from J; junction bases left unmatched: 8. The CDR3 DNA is TGCAGCGTTGAAAGTGACAGGGGGCGCACCGGGGCCAACGTCCTGACTTTC. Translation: CSVESDRGRTGANVLTF. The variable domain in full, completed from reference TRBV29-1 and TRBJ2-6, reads SAVISQKPSRDICQRGTSLTIQCQVDSQVTMMFWYRQQPGQSLTLIATANQGSEATYESGFVIDKFPISRPNLTFSTLTVSNMSPEDSSIYLCSVESDRGRTGANVLTFGAGSRLTVL.

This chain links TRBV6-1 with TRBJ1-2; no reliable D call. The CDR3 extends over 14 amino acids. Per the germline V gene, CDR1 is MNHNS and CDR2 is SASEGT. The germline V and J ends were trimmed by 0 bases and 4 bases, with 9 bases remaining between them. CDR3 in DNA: TGTGCCAGCAGTGAAGCGGGCCAGGTCTATGGCTACACCTTC. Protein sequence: CASSEAGQVYGYTF.

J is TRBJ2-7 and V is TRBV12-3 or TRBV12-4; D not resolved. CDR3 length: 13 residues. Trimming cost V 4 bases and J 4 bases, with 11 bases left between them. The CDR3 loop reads CASSSTPAYEQYF. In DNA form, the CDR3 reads TGTGCCAGCAGTTCGACACCGGCTTACGAGCAGTACTTC.

The CDR3 DNA reads TGTGCCAGCAGCTCCCCTAACAGGGCCTACGAGCAGTACTTC. Amino acids: CASSSPNRAYEQYF. V usage is TRBV7-9 and J usage is TRBJ2-7, with D possibly matching TRBD1 (6 bases). Trimming shortened V by 4 bases and J by 2 bases, and 12 bases separated the two germline ends. Germline CDR1 is SEHNR and CDR2 is FQNEAQ (reference sequence). This CDR3 is 14 amino acids long.

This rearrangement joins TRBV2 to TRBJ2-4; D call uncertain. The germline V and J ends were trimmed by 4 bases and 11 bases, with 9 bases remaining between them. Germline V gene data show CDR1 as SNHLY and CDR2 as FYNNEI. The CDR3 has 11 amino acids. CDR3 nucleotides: TGTGCCAGCAGTGTCTCGCGGCTTCAGTACTTC. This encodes CASSVSRLQYF.

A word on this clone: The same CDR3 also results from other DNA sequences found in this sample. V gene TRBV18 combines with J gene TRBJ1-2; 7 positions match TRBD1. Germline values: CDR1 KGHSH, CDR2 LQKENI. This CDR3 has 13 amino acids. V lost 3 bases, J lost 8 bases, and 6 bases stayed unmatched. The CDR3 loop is CASSPRQGEGYTF. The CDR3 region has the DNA TGTGCCAGCTCACCCCGACAGGGAGAGGGCTACACCTTC. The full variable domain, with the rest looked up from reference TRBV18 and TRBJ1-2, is NAGVMQNPRHLVRRRGQEARLRCSPMKGHSHVYWYRQLPEEGLKFMVYLQKENIIDESGMPKERFSAEFPKEGPSILRIQQVVRGDSAAYFCASSPRQGEGYTFGSGTRLTVV.

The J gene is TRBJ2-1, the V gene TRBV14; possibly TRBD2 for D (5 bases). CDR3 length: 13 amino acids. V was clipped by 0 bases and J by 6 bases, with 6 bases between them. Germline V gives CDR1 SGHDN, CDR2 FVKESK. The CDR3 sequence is CASSQDRGNEQFF. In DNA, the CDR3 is TGTGCCAGCAGCCAAGATCGGGGCAATGAGCAGTTCTTC.

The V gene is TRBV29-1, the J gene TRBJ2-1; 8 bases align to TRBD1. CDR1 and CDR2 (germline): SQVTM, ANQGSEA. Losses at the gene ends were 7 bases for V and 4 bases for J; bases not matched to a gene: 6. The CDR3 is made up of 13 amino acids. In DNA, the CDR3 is TGCAGCGGGAGGGGACAGGCGTACAATGAGCAGTTCTTC. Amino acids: CSGRGQAYNEQFF.

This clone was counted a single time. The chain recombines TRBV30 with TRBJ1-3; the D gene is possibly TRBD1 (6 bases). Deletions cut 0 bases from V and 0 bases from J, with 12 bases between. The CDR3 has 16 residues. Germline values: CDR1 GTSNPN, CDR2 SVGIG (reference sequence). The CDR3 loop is CAWSVRRGISGNTIYF. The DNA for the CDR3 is TGTGCCTGGAGTGTACGTAGGGGGATCTCTGGAAACACCATATATTTT.

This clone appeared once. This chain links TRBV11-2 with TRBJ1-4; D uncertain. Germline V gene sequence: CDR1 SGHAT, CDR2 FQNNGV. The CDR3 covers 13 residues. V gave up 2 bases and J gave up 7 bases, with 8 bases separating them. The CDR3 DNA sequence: TGTGCCAGCAGCTTATCTCTATCTGAAAAACTGTTTTTT. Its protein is CASSLSLSEKLFF.

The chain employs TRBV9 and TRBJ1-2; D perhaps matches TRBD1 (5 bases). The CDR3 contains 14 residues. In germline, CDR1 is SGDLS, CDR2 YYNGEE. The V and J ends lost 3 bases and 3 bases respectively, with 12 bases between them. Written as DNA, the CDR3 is TGTGCCAGCAGCGCTCGACAGTTCGACTATGGCTACACCTTC. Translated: CASSARQFDYGYTF. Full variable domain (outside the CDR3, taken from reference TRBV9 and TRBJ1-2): DSGVTQTPKHLITATGQRVTLRCSPRSGDLSVYWYQQSLDQGLQFLIQYYNGEERAKGNILERFSAQQFPDLHSELNLSSLELGDSALYFCASSARQFDYGYTFGSGTRLTVV.

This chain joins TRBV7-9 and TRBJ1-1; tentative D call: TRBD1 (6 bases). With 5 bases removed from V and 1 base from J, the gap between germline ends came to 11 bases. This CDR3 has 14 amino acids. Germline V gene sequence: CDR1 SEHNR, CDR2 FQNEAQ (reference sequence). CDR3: CASSALTGNTEAFF. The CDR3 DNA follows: TGTGCCAGCAGCGCCTTGACAGGGAACACTGAAGCTTTCTTT.